Below are 3 T cell receptor beta chains sequenced from a single sample in a study of T cells expressing NK-cell markers. Each CDR3 protein gets one entry in TCRdb, which reprocessed the 5' RACE reads and gives no DNA. This sample carries about 260,000 distinct CDR3 sequences, with about 0.4% going to the ten biggest clones. Sequenced input: blood T cells: a sorted CD56 or NKG2C T cell subset, CD4+ or CD8+ T cells, or bulk PBMC T cells (not recorded which). Receptors were obtained from a young man in good health.

The genes are TRBV6-5 and TRBJ2-1; TCRdb's D call, TRBD2, is unchecked because there is no DNA. Germline V lookup: CDR1 MNHEY, CDR2 SVGAGI. The CDR3 has 14 amino acids. The CDR3 is CASSQTSGRSYRFF.

J is TRBJ2-4 and V is TRBV4-3; TCRdb's D call of TRBD2 is untestable without DNA. CDR1 LGHNA and CDR2 YSLEER come from the germline V gene. This CDR3 is built from 18 residues. The CDR3 protein is CASSQDLTSGRVDNIQYF.

CDR3 in amino acids: CASSSYQGPLEAFF. The chain is built from TRBV11-2 and TRBJ1-1; TCRdb selects TRBD1, and the lack of DNA leaves this call unchecked. This CDR3 is built from 14 residues. In germline, CDR1 is SGHAT, CDR2 FQNNGV.